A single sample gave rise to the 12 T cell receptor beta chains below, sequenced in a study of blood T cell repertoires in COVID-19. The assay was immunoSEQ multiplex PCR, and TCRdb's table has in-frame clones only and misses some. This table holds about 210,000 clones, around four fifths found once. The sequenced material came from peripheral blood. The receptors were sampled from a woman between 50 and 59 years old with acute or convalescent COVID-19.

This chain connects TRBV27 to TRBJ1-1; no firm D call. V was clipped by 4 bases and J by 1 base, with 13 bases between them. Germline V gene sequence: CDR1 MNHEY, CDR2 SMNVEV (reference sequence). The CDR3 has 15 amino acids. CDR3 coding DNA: TGTGCCAGCAGTTCCCGACTCATCACGAACACTGAAGCTTTCTTT. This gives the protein CASSSRLITNTEAFF.

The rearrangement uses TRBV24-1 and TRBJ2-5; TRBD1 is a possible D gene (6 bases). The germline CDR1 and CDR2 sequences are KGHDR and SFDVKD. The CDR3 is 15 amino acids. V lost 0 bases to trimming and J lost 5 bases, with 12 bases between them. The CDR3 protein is CATSDLHRVIETQYF. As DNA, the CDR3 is TGTGCCACCAGTGATTTGCACAGGGTCATCGAGACCCAGTACTTC.

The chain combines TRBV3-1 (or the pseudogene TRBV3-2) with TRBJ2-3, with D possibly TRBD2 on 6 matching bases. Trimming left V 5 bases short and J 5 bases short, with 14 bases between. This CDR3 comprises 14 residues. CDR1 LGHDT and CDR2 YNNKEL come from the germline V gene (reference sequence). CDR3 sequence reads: CASSTRPSVDTQYF. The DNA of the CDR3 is TGTGCCAGCAGCACCCGCCCTAGCGTAGATACGCAGTATTTT.

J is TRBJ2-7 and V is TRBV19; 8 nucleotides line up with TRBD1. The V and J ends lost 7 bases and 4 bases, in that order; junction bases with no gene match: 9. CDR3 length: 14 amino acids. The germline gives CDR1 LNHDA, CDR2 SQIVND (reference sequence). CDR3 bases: TGTGCCAGTACCCCCCGGACAGGGCATTACGAGCAGTACTTC. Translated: CASTPRTGHYEQYF. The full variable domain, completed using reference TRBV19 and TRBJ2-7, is DGGITQSPKYLFRKEGQNVTLSCEQNLNHDAMYWYRQDPGQGLRLIYYSQIVNDFQKGDIAEGYSVSREKKESFPLTVTSAQKNPTAFYLCASTPRTGHYEQYFGPGTRLTVT.

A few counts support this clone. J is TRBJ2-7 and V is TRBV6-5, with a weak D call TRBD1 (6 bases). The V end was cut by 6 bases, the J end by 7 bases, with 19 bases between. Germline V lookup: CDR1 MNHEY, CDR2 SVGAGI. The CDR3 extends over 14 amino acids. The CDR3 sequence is CASRRNTGSREQYF. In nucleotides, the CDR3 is TGTGCCAGCAGACGAAACACAGGGTCCCGAGAGCAGTACTTC.

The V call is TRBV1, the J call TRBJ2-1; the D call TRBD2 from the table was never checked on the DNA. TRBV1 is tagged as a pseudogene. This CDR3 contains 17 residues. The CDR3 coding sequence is TGCACCAGCAGCCAAGTCGAGCGGGCATGTGGGGGGGGTGAGCAGTTCTTC. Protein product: CTSSQVERACGGGEQFF.

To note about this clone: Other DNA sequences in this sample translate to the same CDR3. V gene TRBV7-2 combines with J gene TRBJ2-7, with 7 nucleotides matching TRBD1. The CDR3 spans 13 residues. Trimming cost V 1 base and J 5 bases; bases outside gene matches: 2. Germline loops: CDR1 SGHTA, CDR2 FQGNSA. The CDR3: CASSLGQGNEQYF. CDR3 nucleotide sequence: TGTGCCAGCAGCTTAGGACAGGGTAACGAGCAGTACTTC.

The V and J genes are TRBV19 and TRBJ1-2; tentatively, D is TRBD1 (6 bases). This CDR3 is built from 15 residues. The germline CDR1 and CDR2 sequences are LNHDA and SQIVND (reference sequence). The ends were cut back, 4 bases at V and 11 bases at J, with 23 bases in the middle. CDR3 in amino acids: CASSTPSRDTGAYTF. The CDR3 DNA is TGTGCCAGTAGTACCCCTTCCCGGGACACCGGCGCATACACCTTC.

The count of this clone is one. CDR3 nucleotide sequence: TGTGCCAGCAGTTCCTCCGGGACTAGCGGGACAGAGACCCAGTACTTC. This codes for CASSSSGTSGTETQYF. The chain is built from TRBV2 and TRBJ2-5, with 13 bases matching TRBD2. Per germline, CDR1 SNHLY and CDR2 FYNNEI. This CDR3 spans 16 amino acids. Trimming removed 5 bases from V and 4 bases from J; junction bases left unmatched: 7.

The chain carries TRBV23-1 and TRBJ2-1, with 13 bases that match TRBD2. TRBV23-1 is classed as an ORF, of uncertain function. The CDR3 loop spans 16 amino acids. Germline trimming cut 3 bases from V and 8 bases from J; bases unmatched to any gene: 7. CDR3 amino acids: CASSHGLAGVRDEQFF. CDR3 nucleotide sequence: TGCGCCAGCAGTCACGGACTAGCGGGAGTGCGGGATGAGCAGTTCTTC.

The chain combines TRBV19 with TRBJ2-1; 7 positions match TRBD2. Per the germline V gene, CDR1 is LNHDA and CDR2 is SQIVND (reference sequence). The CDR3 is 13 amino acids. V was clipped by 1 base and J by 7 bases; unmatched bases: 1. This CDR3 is CASSIGGGNEQFF. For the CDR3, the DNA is TGTGCCAGTAGTATAGGGGGGGGGAATGAGCAGTTCTTC.

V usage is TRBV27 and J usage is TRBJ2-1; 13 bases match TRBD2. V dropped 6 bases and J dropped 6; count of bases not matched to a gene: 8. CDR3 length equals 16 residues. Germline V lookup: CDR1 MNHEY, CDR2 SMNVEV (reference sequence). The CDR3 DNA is TGTGCCAGCAGCTCGCCGGGACTAGCGGGATTCAATGAGCAGTTCTTC. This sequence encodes CASSSPGLAGFNEQFF.